This entry lists 20 T cell receptor beta chains sequenced from one sample in a study of T cell responses to AZD1222 COVID-19 vaccine. The protocol was immunoSEQ multiplex PCR, while the TCRdb copy is restricted to in-frame clones and leaves out a portion. In the table there are about 170,000 clones, 85% to 95% of which are singletons. Here the sequenced sample was peripheral blood, taken on day 0 of AZD1222 vaccination. All receptors derive from an adult in good health.

The rearrangement joins TRBV29-1 to TRBJ1-2, with a tentative D call TRBD1 (5 bases). The germline V and J ends were trimmed by 4 bases and 0 bases, with 9 bases remaining between them. From germline, CDR1 is SQVTM and CDR2 ANQGSEA. The CDR3 spans 13 residues. In DNA form, the CDR3 reads TGCAGCGTTGGGGGGTCTTCTAACTATGGCTACACCTTC. It yields the protein CSVGGSSNYGYTF.

V and J are TRBV4-2 and TRBJ1-2; 10 nucleotides agree with TRBD1. The CDR3 loop spans 15 amino acids. Germline V gives CDR1 LGHNA, CDR2 YNFKEQ. The J segment lost 4 bases and the V segment lost 3 bases, leaving 5 bases of the junction unmatched. The CDR3 reads CASSQGTGAGYGYTF. The CDR3 DNA is TGTGCCAGCAGCCAGGGGACAGGGGCAGGCTATGGCTACACCTTC.

This chain uses TRBV28 with TRBJ1-4; unclear D gene. Looked up from germline, CDR1 is MDHEN and CDR2 is SYDVKM. The CDR3 is 15 residues long. Trimming removed 8 bases at V and 0 bases at J, with 13 bases between. CDR3 loop: CASQMTTPTNEKLFF. The DNA for the CDR3 is TGTGCCAGCCAAATGACCACTCCAACTAATGAAAAACTGTTTTTT.

This sequence joins TRBV6-5 and TRBJ1-1; no clear D gene. Germline lookup yields CDR1 MNHEY and CDR2 SVGAGI. This CDR3 has 15 amino acids. The ends were cut back, 0 bases at V and 1 base at J, with 9 bases in the middle. CDR3 in DNA: TGTGCCAGCAGTTACTCGAGACGGCAGAACACTGAAGCTTTCTTT. Translating it yields CASSYSRRQNTEAFF.

V is TRBV6-5 and J is TRBJ1-1; no definite D call. V lost 8 bases to trimming and J lost 3 bases, with 19 bases between them. Germline CDR1 and CDR2: MNHEY and SVGAGI. This CDR3 comprises 15 residues. CDR3 sequence reads: CASLRTGLGYTEAFF. The CDR3 DNA reads as TGTGCCAGCCTACGGACGGGGTTGGGATACACTGAAGCTTTCTTT.

The chain has TRBV18 and TRBJ2-7; perhaps D is TRBD1 or TRBD2 (5 bases each). Trimming removed 3 bases from V and 3 bases from J, with 15 bases in between. Germline V gene sequence: CDR1 KGHSH, CDR2 LQKENI. This CDR3 comprises 15 residues. The chain's CDR3 is CASSPGRTISYEQYF. The CDR3 nucleotides read TGTGCCAGCTCACCGGGACGAACCATAAGCTACGAGCAGTACTTC.

This clone was seen a few times. The chain links TRBV10-1 to TRBJ2-7; possible D gene TRBD2, 5 bases. Per germline, CDR1 WNHNN and CDR2 SYGVQD (reference sequence). Trimming removed 0 bases from V and 0 bases from J, with 9 bases in between. The CDR3 loop spans 15 amino acids. CDR3 sequence reads: CASSESREGSYEQYF. CDR3 bases: TGCGCCAGCAGTGAGTCAAGAGAGGGCTCCTACGAGCAGTACTTC.

This clone was found a few times. The chain couples TRBV29-1 to TRBJ1-2; 8 nucleotides agree with TRBD1. Losses at the gene ends were 6 bases for V and 2 bases for J; bases not matched to a gene: 8. CDR3 length equals 14 residues. Germline V CDR1 and CDR2: SQVTM, ANQGSEA. The CDR3: CSVTGDRINYGYTF. In DNA form, the CDR3 reads TGCAGCGTAACCGGGGACAGGATAAACTATGGCTACACCTTC. The variable domain in full, with the rest retrieved from reference TRBV29-1 and TRBJ1-2, is SAVISQKPSRDICQRGTSLTIQCQVDSQVTMMFWYRQQPGQSLTLIATANQGSEATYESGFVIDKFPISRPNLTFSTLTVSNMSPEDSSIYLCSVTGDRINYGYTFGSGTRLTVV.

The chain uses TRBV23-1 and TRBJ1-2, with TRBD1 as a possible D gene (5 bases). TRBV23-1 is an ORF; its function is uncertain. With 2 bases removed from V and 4 bases from J, the gap between germline ends came to 5 bases. This CDR3 contains 12 residues. The CDR3 loop is CASSQTGYGYTF. The CDR3, as DNA: TGCGCCAGCAGTCAAACAGGCTATGGCTACACCTTC.

The genes are TRBV7-6 and TRBJ2-5; tentatively, D is TRBD2 (7 bases). CDR3 length: 16 amino acids. Trimming removed 0 bases from V and 4 bases from J, with 15 bases in between. The germline CDR1 and CDR2 sequences are SGHVS and FNYEAQ. Here the CDR3 reads CASSLAGGGRRETQYF. CDR3 DNA: TGTGCCAGCAGCTTAGCTGGGGGGGGGCGTAGAGAGACCCAGTACTTC.

The V call is TRBV24-1, the J call TRBJ2-2; D is unresolved. The germline CDR1 and CDR2 sequences are KGHDR and SFDVKD. The V and J ends lost 2 bases and 6 bases respectively, with 3 bases between them. The CDR3 is 12 residues long. The CDR3, as DNA: TGTGCCACCAGTGATTATCCCGGGGAGCTGTTTTTT. This encodes CATSDYPGELFF.

This clone was seen only once. The chain is built from TRBV10-1 and TRBJ2-1; 9 nucleotides align to TRBD2. The CDR3 extends over 16 amino acids. CDR1 WNHNN and CDR2 SYGVQD come from the germline V gene (reference sequence). Losses at the gene ends were 3 bases for V and 2 bases for J; bases not matched to a gene: 5. The CDR3 bases are TGCGCCAGCAGTGACCGGCGGGAGGGACCCTACAATGAGCAGTTCTTC. It yields the protein CASSDRREGPYNEQFF.

The chain recombines TRBV18 with TRBJ1-1; 7 nucleotides line up with TRBD1. Germline CDR1 KGHSH, CDR2 LQKENI. V trimming: 0 bases; J trimming: 2 bases; junction bases outside the gene matches: 3. This CDR3 has 15 residues. CDR3 bases: TGTGCCAGCTCACCACCGGGGACAGTCAACACTGAAGCTTTCTTT. The encoded protein is CASSPPGTVNTEAFF.

The rearrangement links TRBV6-5 to TRBJ2-7; 9 nucleotides match TRBD2. CDR1 and CDR2 (germline): MNHEY, SVGAGI. The CDR3 sequence is 14 residues long. J gave up 2 bases and V 7 bases, and 6 bases lay outside the gene matches. CDR3 DNA: TGTGCCAGCATTTCTAGCGGGGTTCCCTACGAGCAGTACTTC. This encodes CASISSGVPYEQYF.

CDR3 loop: CASRQGSYQETQYF. The DNA for the CDR3 is TGTGCCAGCCGACAGGGGTCCTACCAAGAGACCCAGTACTTC. The chain recombines TRBV3-1 (or the pseudogene TRBV3-2) with TRBJ2-5; the match to TRBD1 covers 8 bases. Germline loops: CDR1 LGHDT, CDR2 YNNKEL (reference sequence). The CDR3 length is 14 residues. The V gene end was trimmed by 8 bases and the J gene end by 0 bases; junction bases not matched to a gene: 5.

The V and J genes are TRBV5-1 and TRBJ1-2; 7 positions agree with TRBD1. CDR3 size: 18 residues. CDR1 is SGHRS and CDR2 is YFSETQ in the germline V gene. V trimming: 4 bases; J trimming: 3 bases; junction bases outside the gene matches: 18. The DNA for the CDR3 is TGCGCCAGCAGCCAAGAACTCTCCTTTTCCGGGACAGACTATGGCTACACCTTC. Translating it yields CASSQELSFSGTDYGYTF.

The chain recombines TRBV19 with TRBJ2-3, with D possibly called TRBD1 or TRBD2 (6 bases each). The CDR3 totals 15 residues. Per the germline V gene, CDR1 is LNHDA and CDR2 is SQIVND (reference sequence). V was clipped by 3 bases and J by 4 bases, with 14 bases between them. In nucleotides, the CDR3 is TGTGCCAGTAGTATCGGGGGCAGGCCTGCAGATACGCAGTATTTT. Its protein is CASSIGGRPADTQYF.

This rearrangement joins TRBV6-1 to TRBJ2-3; perhaps TRBD2 as D (6 bases). Germline loops: CDR1 MNHNS, CDR2 SASEGT. V was pared by 1 base and J by 4 bases, with 9 bases between. The length of the CDR3 is 14 residues. CDR3 bases: TGTGCCAGCAGTGAAGTTGCTAGCGCAGATACGCAGTATTTT. This encodes CASSEVASADTQYF.

J is TRBJ2-7 and V is TRBV6-5; 8 bases align to TRBD2. The CDR3 is 15 amino acids. Unmatched junction bases numbered 5, after V lost 2 bases and J lost 2 bases. The V gene's germline CDR1 is MNHEY and CDR2 SVGAGI. CDR3 region: CASSYGTGGPYEQYF. CDR3 sequence (DNA): TGTGCCAGCAGTTACGGGACGGGAGGGCCCTACGAGCAGTACTTC.

This clone was detected once. This chain uses TRBV9 with TRBJ1-2, with D uncertain. The V end was cut by 0 bases, the J end by 4 bases, with 10 bases between. The CDR3 runs 14 residues. Germline CDR1 reads SGDLS; CDR2 reads YYNGEE. CDR3 region: CASSVGELGYGYTF. The CDR3 region has the DNA TGTGCCAGCAGCGTAGGGGAATTGGGCTATGGCTACACCTTC.